This entry describes one T cell receptor beta chain. Its antigen is unknown. The data derive from a study of PD-1 blockade in classical Hodgkin lymphoma. Study-level findings and limits: Patients newly diagnosed and complete responders had comparable baseline diversity.

The repertoire was sequenced with immunoSEQ multiplex PCR; TCRdb's copy has only in-frame clones and lacks some. The sample has about 27,000 clones, roughly 80% seen once. The patients all showed relapse after autologous stem cell transplantation, while their brentuximab vedotin exposure varied. Purification of CD4+ T cells from thawed PBMCs was performed via magnetic negative selection. Specimen: CD4+ T cells from blood, collected at baseline. The receptor was derived from a human donor with classical Hodgkin lymphoma.

CDR3 in DNA: TGCAGCGTGCGGGGGGACACCGCAACTAATGAAAAACTGTTTTTT. This translates into CSVRGDTATNEKLFF. The chain uses TRBV29-1 and TRBJ1-4, with D perhaps TRBD1 (6 bases). The V end was cut by 6 bases, the J end by 0 bases, with 14 bases between. CDR1 and CDR2 from the germline V gene are SQVTM and ANQGSEA. This CDR3 comprises 15 residues.